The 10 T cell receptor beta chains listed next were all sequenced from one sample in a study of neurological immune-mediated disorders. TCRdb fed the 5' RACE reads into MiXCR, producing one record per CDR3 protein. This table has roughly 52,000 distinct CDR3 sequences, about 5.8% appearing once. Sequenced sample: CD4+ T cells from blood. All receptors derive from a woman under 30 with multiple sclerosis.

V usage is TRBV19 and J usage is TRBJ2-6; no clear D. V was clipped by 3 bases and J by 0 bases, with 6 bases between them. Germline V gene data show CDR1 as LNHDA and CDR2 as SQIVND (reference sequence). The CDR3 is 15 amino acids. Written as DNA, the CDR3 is TGTGCCAGTAGTATCGTTCACTCTGGGGCCAACGTCCTGACTTTC. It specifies CASSIVHSGANVLTF.

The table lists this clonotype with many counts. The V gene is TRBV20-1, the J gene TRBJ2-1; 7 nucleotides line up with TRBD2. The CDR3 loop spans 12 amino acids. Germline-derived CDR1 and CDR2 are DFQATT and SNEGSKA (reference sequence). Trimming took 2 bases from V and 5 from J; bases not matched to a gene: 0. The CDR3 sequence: CSARLADNEQFF. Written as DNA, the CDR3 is TGCAGTGCTAGACTAGCGGACAATGAGCAGTTCTTC.

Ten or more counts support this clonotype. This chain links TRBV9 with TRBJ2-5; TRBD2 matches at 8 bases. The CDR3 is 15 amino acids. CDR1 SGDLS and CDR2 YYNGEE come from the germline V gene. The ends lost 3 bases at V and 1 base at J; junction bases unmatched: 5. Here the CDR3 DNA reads TGTGCCAGCAGCGCCAGCGGGAGTAGCCAAGAGACCCAGTACTTC. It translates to CASSASGSSQETQYF.

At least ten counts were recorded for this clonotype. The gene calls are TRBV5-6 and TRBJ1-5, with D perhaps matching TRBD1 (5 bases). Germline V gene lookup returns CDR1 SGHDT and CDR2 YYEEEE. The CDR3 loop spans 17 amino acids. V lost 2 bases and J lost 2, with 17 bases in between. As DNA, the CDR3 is TGTGCCAGCAGCTTAGCTCTAGGGGCCATCGGCAATCAGCCCCAGCATTTT. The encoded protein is CASSLALGAIGNQPQHF.

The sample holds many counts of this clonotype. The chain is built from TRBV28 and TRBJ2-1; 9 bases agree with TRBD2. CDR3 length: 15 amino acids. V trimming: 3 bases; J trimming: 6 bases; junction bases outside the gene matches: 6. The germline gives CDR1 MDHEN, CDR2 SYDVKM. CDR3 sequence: CASSLWVAGVNEQFF. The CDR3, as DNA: TGTGCCAGCAGTTTGTGGGTAGCGGGAGTCAATGAGCAGTTCTTC.

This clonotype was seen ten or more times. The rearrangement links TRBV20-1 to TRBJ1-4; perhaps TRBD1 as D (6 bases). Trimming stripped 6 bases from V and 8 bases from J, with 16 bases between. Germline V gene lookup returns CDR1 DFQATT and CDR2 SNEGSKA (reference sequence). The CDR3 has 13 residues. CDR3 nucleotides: TGCAGTGCGGTGGGGGGCTCGGGGGAAAAACTGTTTTTT. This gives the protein CSAVGGSGEKLFF.

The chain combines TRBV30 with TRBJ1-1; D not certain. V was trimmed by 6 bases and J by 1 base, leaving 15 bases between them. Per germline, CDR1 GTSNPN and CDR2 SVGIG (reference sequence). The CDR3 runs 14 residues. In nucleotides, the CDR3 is TGTGCCTGCCGGCGCATTCGAGGGAACACTGAAGCTTTCTTT. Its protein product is CACRRIRGNTEAFF.

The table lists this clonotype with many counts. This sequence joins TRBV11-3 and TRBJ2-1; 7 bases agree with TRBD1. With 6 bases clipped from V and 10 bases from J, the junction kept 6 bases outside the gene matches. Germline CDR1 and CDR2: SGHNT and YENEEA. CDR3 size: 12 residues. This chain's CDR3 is CASRQGFDEQFF. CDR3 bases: TGTGCCAGCAGACAGGGGTTTGACGAGCAGTTCTTC.

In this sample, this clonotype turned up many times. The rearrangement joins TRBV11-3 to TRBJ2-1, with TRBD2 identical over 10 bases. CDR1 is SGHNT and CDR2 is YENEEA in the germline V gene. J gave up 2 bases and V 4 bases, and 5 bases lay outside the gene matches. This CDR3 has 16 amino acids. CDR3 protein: CASSSRTSGAYNEQFF. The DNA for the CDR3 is TGTGCCAGCAGCTCGAGGACTAGCGGTGCCTACAATGAGCAGTTCTTC. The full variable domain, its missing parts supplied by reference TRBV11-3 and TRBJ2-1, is EAGVVQSPRYKIIEKKQPVAFWCNPISGHNTLYWYLQNLGQGPELLIRYENEEAVDDSQLPKDRFSAERLKGVDSTLKIQPAELGDSAVYLCASSSRTSGAYNEQFFGPGTRLTVL.

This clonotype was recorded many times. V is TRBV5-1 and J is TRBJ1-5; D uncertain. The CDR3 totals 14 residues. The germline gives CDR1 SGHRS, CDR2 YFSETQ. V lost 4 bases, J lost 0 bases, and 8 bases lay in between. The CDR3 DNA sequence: TGCGCCAGCAGCCCAGGAGATAGCAATCAGCCCCAGCATTTT. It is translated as CASSPGDSNQPQHF.